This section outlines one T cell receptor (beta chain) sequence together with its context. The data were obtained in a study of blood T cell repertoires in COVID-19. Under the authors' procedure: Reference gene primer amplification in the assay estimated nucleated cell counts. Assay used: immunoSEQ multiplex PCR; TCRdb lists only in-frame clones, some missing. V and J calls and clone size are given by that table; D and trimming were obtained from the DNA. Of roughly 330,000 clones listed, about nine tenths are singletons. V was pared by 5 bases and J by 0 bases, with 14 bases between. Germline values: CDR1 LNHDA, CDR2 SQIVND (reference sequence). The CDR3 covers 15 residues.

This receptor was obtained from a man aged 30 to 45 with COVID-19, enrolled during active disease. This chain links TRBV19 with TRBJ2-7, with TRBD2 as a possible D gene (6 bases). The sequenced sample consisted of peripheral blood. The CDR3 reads CASSLRRDASYEQYF. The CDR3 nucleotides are TGTGCCAGTAGTCTCAGGAGGGACGCCTCCTACGAGCAGTACTTC. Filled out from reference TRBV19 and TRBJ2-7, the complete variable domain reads DGGITQSPKYLFRKEGQNVTLSCEQNLNHDAMYWYRQDPGQGLRLIYYSQIVNDFQKGDIAEGYSVSREKKESFPLTVTSAQKNPTAFYLCASSLRRDASYEQYFGPGTRLTVT.